This entry features one T cell receptor beta chain sequence. This clonotype has a count of ten or more. Its antigen remains undetermined. No much larger clone is present one base from it, and per-base qualities are unavailable. To demonstrate the VDJtools post-analysis software, the study profiled TCR beta repertoires from the peripheral blood of 10 to 15 young patients with multiple sclerosis. The multiple sclerosis patients were children and adolescents ranging in age from 6 to 15 years. This sample is part of a study of post-analysis software for immune sequencing data (dated by TCRdb to between 2015 and 2016). For context, the study as a whole: Disease courses on record covered relapsing-remitting, secondary progressive and progressive-relapsing multiple sclerosis, though some patients had no subtype annotation. A subset of samples was prepared in parallel using single-end sample barcoding, then pooled and co-amplified after Illumina adapter ligation. The patient repertoires were compared against approximately twelve previously published healthy control repertoires obtained from donors aged about 6 to 26 years. What the study reported, not specific to this receptor: The control group was slightly older than the multiple sclerosis patient group. Compared with controls, multiple sclerosis patients had significantly lower normalized Chao1 diversity, a finding suggesting substantial peripheral T-cell clonal expansion. Strong co-clustering of samples prepared in the same batch was shown by direct clustering with F measure, prompting a batch-effect correction. Significantly higher frequencies in patients than in controls were found for about 5 TRBV segments, including TRBV5-6, TRBV5-1 and TRBV20-1.

From a lookup of the germline V gene (reference sequence), CDR1 and CDR2 are DFQATT and SNEGSKA. The germline ends are 17 bases apart after V is trimmed by 2 bases and J by 1 base. From cysteine to phenylalanine, the CDR3 is 16 amino acids long. Of all the DNA, just the CDR3 is kept, 48 bases in frame from base 1. The library relied on PCR. This sample was sequenced with an Illumina HiSeq 2500. To reduce PCR and sequencing biases, unique molecular identifiers were built into the TCR beta cDNA libraries. Every 1 to 10 million input T cells yielded around 500,000 cDNA molecules, meaning each molecule approximated one T cell. The same protocol used for the earlier healthy control dataset was applied to prepare and sequence the patient libraries. Within a given batch, samples were prepared together, multiplexed and sequenced on the same HiSeq lane. Per the source publication's procedure: Raw barcoded reads were processed with MIGEC, and single-read molecular identifier groups were discarded before consensus assembly and CDR3 extraction. VDJtools was used for post-analysis of the clonotype tables, and diversity was normalized by down-sampling every dataset to the size of the smallest sample. To correct batch-related cross-sample contamination, repertoire overlap clustering matched CDR3 amino acid sequences but not nucleotide sequences. TCRdb itself trimmed the public reads at Q25 with fastp, ran MiXCR and retained productive beta chains. Under each unique CDR3 protein, matching rows form one entry showing the most common genes and DNA. Clone size and V and J calls follow TCRdb, not the original study. The sample table lists a few hundred thousand distinct CDR3 sequences, 30% to 45% of them with a count of one. The ten largest clonotypes hold around 4.8% of the sample.

This receptor was taken from a girl aged 5 to 17 with multiple sclerosis. The chain was built from TRBV20-1 and TRBJ1-1; the D gene lacks a confident call. Sequenced material: blood. This receptor has the CDR3 CSARPHLKGRNTEAFF. In nucleotides, the sequence is TGCAGTGCTAGACCTCACCTTAAAGGTCGGAACACTGAAGCTTTCTTT.